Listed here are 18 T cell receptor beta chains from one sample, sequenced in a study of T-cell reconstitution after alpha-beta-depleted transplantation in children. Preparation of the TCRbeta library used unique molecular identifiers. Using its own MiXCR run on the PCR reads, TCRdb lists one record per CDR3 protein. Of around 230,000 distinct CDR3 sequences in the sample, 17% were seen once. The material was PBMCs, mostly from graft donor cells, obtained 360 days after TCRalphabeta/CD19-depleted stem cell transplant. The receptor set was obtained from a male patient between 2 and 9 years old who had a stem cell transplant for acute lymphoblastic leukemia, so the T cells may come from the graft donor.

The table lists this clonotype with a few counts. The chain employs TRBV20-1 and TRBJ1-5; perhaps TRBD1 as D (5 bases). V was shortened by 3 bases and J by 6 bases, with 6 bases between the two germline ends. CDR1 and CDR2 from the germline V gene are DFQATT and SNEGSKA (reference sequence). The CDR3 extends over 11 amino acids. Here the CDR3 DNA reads TGCAGTGCTAGGGGGGTTCAGCCCCAGCATTTT. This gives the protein CSARGVQPQHF.

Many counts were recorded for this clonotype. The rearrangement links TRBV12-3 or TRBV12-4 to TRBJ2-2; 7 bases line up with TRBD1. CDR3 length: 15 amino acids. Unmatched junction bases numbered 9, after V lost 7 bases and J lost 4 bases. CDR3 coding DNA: TGTGCCAGCACTCCCCGGACAGGACTCACCGGGGAGCTGTTTTTT. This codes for CASTPRTGLTGELFF.

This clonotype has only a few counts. The CDR3 sequence is CASSLVARAEVHTEAFF. The CDR3 DNA reads as TGCGCCAGCAGCTTGGTGGCTCGGGCGGAAGTACACACTGAAGCTTTCTTT. The chain carries TRBV5-1 and TRBJ1-1; no firm D call. V was clipped by 0 bases and J by 3 bases, with 18 bases between them. The CDR3 loop spans 17 amino acids. CDR1 and CDR2 from the germline V gene are SGHRS and YFSETQ. The entire variable domain, with the rest obtained from reference TRBV5-1 and TRBJ1-1, is as follows: KAGVTQTPRYLIKTRGQQVTLSCSPISGHRSVSWYQQTPGQGLQFLFEYFSETQRNKGNFPGRFSGRQFSNSRSEMNVSTLELGDSALYLCASSLVARAEVHTEAFFGQGTRLTVV.

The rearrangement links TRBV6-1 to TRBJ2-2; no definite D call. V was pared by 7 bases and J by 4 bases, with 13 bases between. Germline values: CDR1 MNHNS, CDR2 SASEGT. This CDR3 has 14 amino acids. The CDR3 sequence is CASKGFRFTGELFF. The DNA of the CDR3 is TGTGCCAGCAAAGGCTTCCGTTTCACCGGGGAGCTGTTTTTT.

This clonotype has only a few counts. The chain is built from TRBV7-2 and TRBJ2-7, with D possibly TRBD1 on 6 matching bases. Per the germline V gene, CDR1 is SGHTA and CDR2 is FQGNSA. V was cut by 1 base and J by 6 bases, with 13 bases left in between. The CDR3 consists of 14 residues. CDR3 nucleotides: TGTGCCAGCAGCTTAGAGTGGGGGCCGGGCGAGCAGTACTTC. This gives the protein CASSLEWGPGEQYF.

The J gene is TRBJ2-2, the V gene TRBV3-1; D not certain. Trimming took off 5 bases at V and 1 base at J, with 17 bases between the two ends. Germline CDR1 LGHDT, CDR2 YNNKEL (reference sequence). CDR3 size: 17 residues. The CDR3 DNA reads TGTGCCAGCAGCGTCTATTGGGCCGGAATGAACACCGGGGAGCTGTTTTTT. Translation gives CASSVYWAGMNTGELFF.

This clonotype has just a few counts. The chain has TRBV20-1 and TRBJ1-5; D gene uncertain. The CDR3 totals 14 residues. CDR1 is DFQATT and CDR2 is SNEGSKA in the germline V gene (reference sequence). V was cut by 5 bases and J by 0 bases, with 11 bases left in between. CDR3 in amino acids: CSAERAGSNQPQHF. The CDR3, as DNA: TGCAGTGCTGAGCGGGCAGGTAGCAATCAGCCCCAGCATTTT.

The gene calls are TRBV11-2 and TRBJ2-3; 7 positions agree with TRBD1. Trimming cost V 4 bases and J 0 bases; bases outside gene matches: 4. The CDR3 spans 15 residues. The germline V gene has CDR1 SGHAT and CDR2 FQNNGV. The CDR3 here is CASSSRGSSTDTQYF. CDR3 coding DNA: TGTGCCAGCAGCTCCAGGGGGTCCAGCACAGATACGCAGTATTTT.

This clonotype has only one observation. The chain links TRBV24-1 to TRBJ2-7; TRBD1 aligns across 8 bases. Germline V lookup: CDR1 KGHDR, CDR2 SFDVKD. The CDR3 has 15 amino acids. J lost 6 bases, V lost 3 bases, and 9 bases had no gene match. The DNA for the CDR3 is TGTGCCACCAGTGATCATGGGACAGGAACCGTCGAGCAGTACTTC. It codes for CATSDHGTGTVEQYF.

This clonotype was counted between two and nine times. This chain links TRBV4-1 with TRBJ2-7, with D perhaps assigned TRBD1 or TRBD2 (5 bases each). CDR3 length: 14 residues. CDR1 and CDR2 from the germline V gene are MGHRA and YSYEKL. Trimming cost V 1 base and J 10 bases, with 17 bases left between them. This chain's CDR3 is CASSQVDWPGQQYF. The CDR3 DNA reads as TGCGCCAGCAGCCAAGTTGACTGGCCGGGGCAACAGTACTTC.

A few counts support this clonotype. The DNA of the CDR3 is TGTGCCAGCAGCCTCGGACGGGCGGGGGGACGCTACGAGCAGTACTTC. It encodes CASSLGRAGGRYEQYF. The gene calls are TRBV4-2 and TRBJ2-7; 8 nucleotides align to TRBD2. The junction had 11 bases not matched to a gene; V was cut back by 4 bases and J by 3 bases. CDR3 length equals 16 residues. From germline, CDR1 is LGHNA and CDR2 YNFKEQ.

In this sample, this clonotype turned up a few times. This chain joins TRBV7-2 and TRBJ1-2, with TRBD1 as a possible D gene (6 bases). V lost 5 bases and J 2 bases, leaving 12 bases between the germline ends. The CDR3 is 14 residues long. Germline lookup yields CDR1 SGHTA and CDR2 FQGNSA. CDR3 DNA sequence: TGTGCCAGCAGCCCAGGCAGGGGAAACTATGGCTACACCTTC. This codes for CASSPGRGNYGYTF.

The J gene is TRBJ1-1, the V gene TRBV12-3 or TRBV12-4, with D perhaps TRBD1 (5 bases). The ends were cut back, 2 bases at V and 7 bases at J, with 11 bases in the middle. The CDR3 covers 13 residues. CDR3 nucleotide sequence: TGTGCCAGCAGTTTACGGCCGGGACTTGAAGCTTTCTTT. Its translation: CASSLRPGLEAFF.

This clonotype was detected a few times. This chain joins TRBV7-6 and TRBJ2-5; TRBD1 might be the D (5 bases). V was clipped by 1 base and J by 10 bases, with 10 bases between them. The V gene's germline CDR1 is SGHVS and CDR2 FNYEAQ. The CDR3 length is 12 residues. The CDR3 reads CASSLEQVIQYF. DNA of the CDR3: TGTGCCAGCAGCTTAGAACAGGTTATCCAGTACTTC.

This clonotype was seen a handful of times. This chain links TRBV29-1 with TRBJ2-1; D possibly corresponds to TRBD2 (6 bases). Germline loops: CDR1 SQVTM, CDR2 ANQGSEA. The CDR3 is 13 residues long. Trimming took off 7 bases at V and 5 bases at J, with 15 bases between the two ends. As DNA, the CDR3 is TGCAGCGCCGGAGCCGTAGCGGACAATGAGCAGTTCTTC. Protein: CSAGAVADNEQFF.

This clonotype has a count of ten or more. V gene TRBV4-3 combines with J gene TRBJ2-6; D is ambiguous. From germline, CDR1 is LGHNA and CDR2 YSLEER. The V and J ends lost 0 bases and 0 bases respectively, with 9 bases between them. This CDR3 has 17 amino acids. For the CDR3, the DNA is TGCGCCAGCAGCCAAGAGCTGGCGGACTCTGGGGCCAACGTCCTGACTTTC. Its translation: CASSQELADSGANVLTF.

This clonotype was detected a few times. The CDR3 protein is CASSSLAGEAYEQYF. The CDR3 nucleotides read TGCGCCAGCAGCTCACTAGCGGGAGAAGCTTACGAGCAGTACTTC. The chain uses TRBV5-1 and TRBJ2-7; 11 bases fit TRBD2. V was clipped by 3 bases and J by 4 bases; unmatched bases: 6. This CDR3 region has 15 residues. The V gene's germline CDR1 is SGHRS and CDR2 YFSETQ.

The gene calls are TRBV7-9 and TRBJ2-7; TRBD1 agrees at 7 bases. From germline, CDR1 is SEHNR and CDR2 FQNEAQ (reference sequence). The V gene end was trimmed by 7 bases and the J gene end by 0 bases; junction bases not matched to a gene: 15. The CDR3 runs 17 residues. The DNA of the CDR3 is TGTGCCAGCACCCACACCCCCGACAGGGTAAGCTCCTACGAGCAGTACTTC. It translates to CASTHTPDRVSSYEQYF.